These 17 T cell receptor beta chains originate from one sample sequenced in a study of T cell responses to AZD1222 COVID-19 vaccine. Measured with immunoSEQ multiplex PCR; TCRdb has only the in-frame clones, and not every one. The sample has 98,000 or so clones; roughly 90% are singletons. The sequenced sample was peripheral blood, obtained 28 days after the second AZD1222 dose. The receptor source for this set is an adult who received the AZD1222 COVID-19 vaccine.

The chain employs TRBV30 and TRBJ2-5; 11 nucleotides agree with TRBD2. The V gene's germline CDR1 is GTSNPN and CDR2 SVGIG (reference sequence). The CDR3 consists of 13 residues. V lost 4 bases to trimming and J lost 5 bases; unmatched junction nucleotides: 3. The CDR3 region has the DNA TGTGCCTGGAAGGCTAGCGGGAGGGAGACCCAGTACTTC. Its translation: CAWKASGRETQYF.

The CDR3 region is CASSRSIGGGDTQYF. CDR3 in DNA: TGTGCCAGCAGTCGAAGTATAGGGGGAGGAGATACGCAGTATTTT. The gene calls are TRBV7-3 and TRBJ2-3; possibly TRBD1 or TRBD2 for D (6 bases each). The CDR3 extends over 15 amino acids. In germline, CDR1 is SGHTA, CDR2 FQGTGA. V lost 6 bases and J lost 5, with 18 bases in between. Variable domain in full (rest from reference TRBV7-3 and TRBJ2-3): GAGVSQTPSNKVTEKGKYVELRCDPISGHTALYWYRQSLGQGPEFLIYFQGTGAADDSGLPNDRFFAVRPEGSVSTLKIQRTERGDSAVYLCASSRSIGGGDTQYFGPGTRLTVL.

This clone has only one observation. The J gene is TRBJ1-6, the V gene TRBV18; TRBD1 agrees at 8 bases. The germline gives CDR1 KGHSH, CDR2 LQKENI. The CDR3 extends over 15 amino acids. V shed 6 bases, J shed 8 bases, and the junction held 9 bases outside the gene matches. The CDR3 DNA sequence: TGTGCCAGCTCTCCCTTGACAGGGGAAGATTCACCCCTCCACTTT. Its translation is CASSPLTGEDSPLHF.

The gene calls are TRBV5-6 and TRBJ2-1; 9 bases match TRBD1. Looked up from germline, CDR1 is SGHDT and CDR2 is YYEEEE. The V and J ends lost 2 bases and 14 bases, in that order; junction bases with no gene match: 8. The CDR3 spans 13 residues. The CDR3 coding sequence is TGTGCCAGCAGCTTAAACAGGGGGCGAAAGGAGTTCTTC. It yields the protein CASSLNRGRKEFF. Variable domain in full (rest from reference TRBV5-6 and TRBJ2-1): DAGVTQSPTHLIKTRGQQVTLRCSPKSGHDTVSWYQQALGQGPQFIFQYYEEEERQRGNFPDRFSGHQFPNYSSELNVNALLLGDSALYLCASSLNRGRKEFFGPGTRLTVL.

V is TRBV10-3 and J is TRBJ1-3; a possible D gene is TRBD1 (6 bases). V dropped 3 bases and J dropped 4 bases, with 13 bases sitting between them. The CDR3 extends over 15 amino acids. The germline V gene encodes CDR1 ENHRY and CDR2 SYGVKD. The DNA for the CDR3 is TGTGCCATCAGTGACCTACAGGGAATGGGAAACACCATATATTTT. This translates into CAISDLQGMGNTIYF.

This clone was observed a single time. V and J are TRBV9 and TRBJ2-3; TRBD2 agrees at 7 bases. Trimming took 4 bases from V and 2 from J; bases not matched to a gene: 10. CDR1 and CDR2 from the germline V gene are SGDLS and YYNGEE. There are 16 residues in the CDR3. The DNA of the CDR3 is TGTGCCAGCAGCCCCCGCGGAAGCGGGAACACAGATACGCAGTATTTT. This encodes CASSPRGSGNTDTQYF.

This clone was seen a single time. The chain is built from TRBV28 and TRBJ2-7; 8 bases fit TRBD1. Germline CDR1 reads MDHEN; CDR2 reads SYDVKM. The length of the CDR3 is 13 residues. V was pared by 8 bases and J by 3 bases, with 6 bases of the junction left unmatched. For the CDR3, the DNA is TGTGCCAGCCGCGGACAGGGTAGCTACGAGCAGTACTTC. It encodes CASRGQGSYEQYF.

The chain links TRBV12-3 or TRBV12-4 to TRBJ2-7; D gene unclear. The CDR3 covers 12 residues. Trimming removed 3 bases at V and 4 bases at J, with 7 bases between. CDR3 residues: CASSFIMYEQYF. As DNA, the CDR3 is TGTGCCAGCAGTTTCATTATGTACGAGCAGTACTTC.

The chain links TRBV10-2 to TRBJ2-5, with D possibly called TRBD1 or TRBD2 (5 bases each). This CDR3 spans 15 amino acids. The V gene's germline CDR1 is WSHSY and CDR2 SAAADI. Trimming removed 6 bases at V and 8 bases at J, with 22 bases between. In nucleotides, the CDR3 is TGCGCCAGCAGAAACCTAGTGCTGGGGCGGGCAACCCAGTACTTC. Translation gives CASRNLVLGRATQYF.

The gene calls are TRBV30 and TRBJ1-2, with 9 nucleotides matching TRBD1. The CDR3 has 12 residues. Germline assignment: CDR1 GTSNPN and CDR2 SVGIG (reference sequence). For the CDR3, the DNA is TGTGCTTCGGGACAGGGAATCTATGGCTACACCTTC. Translating it yields CASGQGIYGYTF.

V and J are TRBV7-2 and TRBJ1-1, with a possible D match to TRBD1 (6 bases). This CDR3 has 14 residues. The V and J ends lost 3 bases and 5 bases respectively, with 13 bases between them. Germline CDR1 SGHTA, CDR2 FQGNSA. In DNA form, the CDR3 reads TGTGCCAGCAGCTTGGCACAGGGAGGAACTGAAGCTTTCTTT. As protein: CASSLAQGGTEAFF.

The rearrangement uses TRBV12-3 or TRBV12-4 and TRBJ1-2; D may be TRBD1 (5 bases). The CDR3 is 13 residues long. V was shortened by 3 bases and J by 4 bases, with 9 bases between the two germline ends. CDR3 amino acids: CASSFRVAYGYTF. CDR3 bases: TGTGCCAGCAGTTTCAGGGTGGCCTATGGCTACACCTTC.

V and J are TRBV7-9 and TRBJ2-2; 7 nucleotides agree with TRBD2. Trimming cost V 5 bases and J 3 bases; bases outside gene matches: 3. CDR1 and CDR2 from the germline V gene are SEHNR and FQNEAQ (reference sequence). This CDR3 has 14 amino acids. Written as DNA, the CDR3 is TGTGCCAGCAGCGAGCGGGGATACACCGGGGAGCTGTTTTTT. This gives the protein CASSERGYTGELFF.

The chain is built from TRBV14 and TRBJ2-7, with D unresolved. CDR3 length: 13 amino acids. Germline CDR1 and CDR2: SGHDN and FVKESK. Trimming took off 4 bases at V and 3 bases at J, with 10 bases between the two ends. The CDR3 region is CASSRMDGYEQYF. The CDR3 region has the DNA TGTGCCAGCAGCCGAATGGACGGCTACGAGCAGTACTTC. The full variable domain, in which reference TRBV14 and TRBJ2-7 provide the parts outside the CDR3, is EAGVTQFPSHSVIEKGQTVTLRCDPISGHDNLYWYRRVMGKEIKFLLHFVKESKQDESGMPNNRFLAERTGGTYSTLKVQPAELEDSGVYFCASSRMDGYEQYFGPGTRLTVT.

The V call is TRBV9, the J call TRBJ1-5; 11 bases fit TRBD1. Germline CDR1 SGDLS, CDR2 YYNGEE. V was clipped by 3 bases and J by 8 bases; unmatched bases: 10. There are 16 residues in the CDR3. CDR3 in DNA: TGTGCCAGCAGCGCCCATGGGACAGGGGGTACTGAGCCCCAGCATTTT. This translates into CASSAHGTGGTEPQHF.

The chain employs TRBV7-6 and TRBJ2-2, with a tentative D call TRBD2 (6 bases). V was cut by 0 bases and J by 0 bases, with 8 bases left in between. The CDR3 length is 16 residues. Germline-derived CDR1 and CDR2 are SGHVS and FNYEAQ. The CDR3 sequence is CASSLAGGANTGELFF. CDR3 nucleotides: TGTGCCAGCAGCTTAGCCGGGGGAGCGAACACCGGGGAGCTGTTTTTT.

This clone was seen once. The rearrangement joins TRBV18 to TRBJ1-1; D ambiguous. V was pared by 3 bases and J by 0 bases, with 8 bases between. The germline gives CDR1 KGHSH, CDR2 LQKENI. This CDR3 has 14 residues. The CDR3, as DNA: TGTGCCAGCTCACCGACCTTTTTGAACACTGAAGCTTTCTTT. This sequence encodes CASSPTFLNTEAFF.